This T cell receptor beta chain was sequenced for a study of OX40 agonist ivuxolimab in advanced cancers. Across the study: Patients were given ivuxolimab, an antibody that agonizes OX40 (CD134). Among those enrolled, mean age was about 63 years (range 23 to 79) and 75% to 90% were male.

Overall study results and limits: CD4+ and CD8+ blood T cells expanded clonally by week 6 at 0.1 to 3.0 mg/kg.

Per the germline V gene, CDR1 is LGHNA and CDR2 is YNFKEQ. The CDR3 is 16 residues long. Trimming removed 1 base at V and 3 bases at J, with 14 bases between. The table came from immunoSEQ multiplex PCR; TCRdb's copy has only in-frame clones and leaves some out. The data show 55,000 to 70,000 clones, roughly 80% seen once. Comment on this clone: Its specificity is not known.

Peripheral blood came from all dose cohorts at three timepoints. The sequencing used CD4+ or CD8+ T cells sorted from blood, collected in a trial of the OX40 agonist ivuxolimab. This sequence was found in an adult with an advanced solid tumor such as melanoma, head and neck, liver or kidney cancer. This rearrangement joins TRBV4-2 to TRBJ2-3; TRBD1 or TRBD2 may be the D gene (5 bases each). The CDR3 loop is CASSQGASEGTDTQYF. The CDR3 bases are TGTGCCAGCAGCCAAGGGGCTAGTGAGGGGACAGATACGCAGTATTTT.